This paragraph reports one TCR beta chain. These data come from a study of identifying expanded T cells in peripheral blood. The V end was cut by 5 bases, the J end by 3 bases, with 17 bases between. Germline V gives CDR1 MGHRA, CDR2 YSYEKL. This CDR3 comprises 15 residues. Method: immunoSEQ multiplex PCR; TCRdb's copy keeps in-frame clones and lacks some. Among more than 90,000 clones listed, around 85% were seen once. The chain combines TRBV4-1 with TRBJ2-7; D is uncertain. The sample was blood. The clonotype was recovered from a person aged 18 to 70 in good health. The DNA for the CDR3 is TGCGCCAGCAGCTACCACACCACGGCCAACTACGAGCAGTACTTC. Residues: CASSYHTTANYEQYF.